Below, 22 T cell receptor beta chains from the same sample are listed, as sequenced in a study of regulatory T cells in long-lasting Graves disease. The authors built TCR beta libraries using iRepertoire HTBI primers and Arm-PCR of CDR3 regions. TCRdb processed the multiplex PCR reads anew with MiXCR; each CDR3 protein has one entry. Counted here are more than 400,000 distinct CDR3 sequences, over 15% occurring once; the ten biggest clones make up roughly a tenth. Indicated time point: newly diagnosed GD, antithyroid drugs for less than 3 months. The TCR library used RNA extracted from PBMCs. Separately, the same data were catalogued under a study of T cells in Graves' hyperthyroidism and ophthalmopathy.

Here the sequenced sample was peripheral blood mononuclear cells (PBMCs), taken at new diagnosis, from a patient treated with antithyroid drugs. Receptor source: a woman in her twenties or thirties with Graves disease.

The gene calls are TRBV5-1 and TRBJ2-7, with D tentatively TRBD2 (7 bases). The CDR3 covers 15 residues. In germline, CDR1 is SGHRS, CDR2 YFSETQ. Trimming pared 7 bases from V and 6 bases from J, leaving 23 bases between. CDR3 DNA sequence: TGCGCCAGCGGCCCAGGTCGGACAGAGCGGGGCGAGCAGTACTTC. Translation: CASGPGRTERGEQYF.

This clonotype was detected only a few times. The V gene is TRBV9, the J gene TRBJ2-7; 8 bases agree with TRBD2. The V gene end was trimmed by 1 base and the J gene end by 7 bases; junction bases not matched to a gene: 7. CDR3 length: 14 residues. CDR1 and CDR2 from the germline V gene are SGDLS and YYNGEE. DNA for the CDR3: TGTGCCAGCAGCGTATCCCGCCTAGCGGGTGAGCAGTACTTC. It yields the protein CASSVSRLAGEQYF.

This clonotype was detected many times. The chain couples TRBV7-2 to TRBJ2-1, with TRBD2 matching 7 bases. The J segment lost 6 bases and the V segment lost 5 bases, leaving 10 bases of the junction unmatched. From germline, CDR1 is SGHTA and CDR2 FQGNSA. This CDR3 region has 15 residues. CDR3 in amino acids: CASSKLASWGNEQFF. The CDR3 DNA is TGTGCCAGCAGCAAACTAGCGAGCTGGGGCAATGAGCAGTTCTTC.

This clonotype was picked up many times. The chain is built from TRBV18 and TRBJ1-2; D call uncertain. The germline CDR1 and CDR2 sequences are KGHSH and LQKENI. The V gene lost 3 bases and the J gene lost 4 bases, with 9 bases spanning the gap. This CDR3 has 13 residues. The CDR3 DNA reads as TGTGCCAGCTCACCGGGTGACCCCTATGGCTACACCTTC. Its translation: CASSPGDPYGYTF.

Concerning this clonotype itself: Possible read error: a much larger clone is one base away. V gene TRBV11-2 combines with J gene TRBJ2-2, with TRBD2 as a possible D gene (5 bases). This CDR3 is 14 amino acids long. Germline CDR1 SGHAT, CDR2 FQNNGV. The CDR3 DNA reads TGTGCCAGCAGTTCCGACTCCCGGCCCGGGGAGCTGCTTTTT. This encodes CASSSDSRPGELLF.

CDR3 protein: CASSPDFGSGRAEFF. The CDR3 nucleotides are TGTGCCAGCTCACCCGACTTTGGTAGCGGGAGGGCCGAGTTCTTC. The V gene is TRBV18, the J gene TRBJ2-1; 11 bases map to TRBD2. The CDR3 is made up of 15 amino acids. Germline V gives CDR1 KGHSH, CDR2 LQKENI. V gave up 3 bases and J gave up 14 bases; unmatched junction bases: 12. Full variable domain (rest looked up from reference TRBV18 and TRBJ2-1): NAGVMQNPRHLVRRRGQEARLRCSPMKGHSHVYWYRQLPEEGLKFMVYLQKENIIDESGMPKERFSAEFPKEGPSILRIQQVVRGDSAAYFCASSPDFGSGRAEFFGPGTRLTVL.

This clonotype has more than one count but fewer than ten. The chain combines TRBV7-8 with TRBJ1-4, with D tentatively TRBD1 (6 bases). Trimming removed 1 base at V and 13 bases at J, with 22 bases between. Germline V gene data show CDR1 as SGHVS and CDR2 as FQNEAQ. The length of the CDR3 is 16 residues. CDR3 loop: CASSLGPTTQGRGLFF. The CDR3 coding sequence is TGTGCCAGCAGCTTAGGCCCGACAACCCAGGGGCGCGGACTGTTTTTT.

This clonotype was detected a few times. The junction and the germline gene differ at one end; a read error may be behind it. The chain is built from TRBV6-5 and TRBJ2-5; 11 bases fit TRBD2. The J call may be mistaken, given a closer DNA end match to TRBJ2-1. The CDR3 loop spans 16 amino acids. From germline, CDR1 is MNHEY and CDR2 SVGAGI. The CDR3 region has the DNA TGTGCCAGCAGTTTTTTAGCGGGAGGGCTTTGGAATGGGCAGTTCTTC. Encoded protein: CASSFLAGGLWNGQFF.

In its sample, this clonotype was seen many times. The CDR3 sequence is CSAREASSTNEQFF. CDR3 DNA: TGCAGTGCTAGAGAGGCTAGCTCTACTAATGAGCAGTTCTTC. The rearrangement links TRBV20-1 to TRBJ2-1, with D possibly TRBD2 on 5 matching bases. This CDR3 spans 14 amino acids. V lost 0 bases to trimming and J lost 7 bases, with 13 bases between them. Germline V CDR1 and CDR2: DFQATT, SNEGSKA (reference sequence).

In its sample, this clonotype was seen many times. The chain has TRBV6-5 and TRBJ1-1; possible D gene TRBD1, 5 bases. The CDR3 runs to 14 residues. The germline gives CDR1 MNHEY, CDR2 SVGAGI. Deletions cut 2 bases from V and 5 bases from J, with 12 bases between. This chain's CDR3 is CASSYRGGGTEAFF. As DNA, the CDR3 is TGTGCCAGCAGTTACCGGGGGGGAGGGACTGAAGCTTTCTTT.

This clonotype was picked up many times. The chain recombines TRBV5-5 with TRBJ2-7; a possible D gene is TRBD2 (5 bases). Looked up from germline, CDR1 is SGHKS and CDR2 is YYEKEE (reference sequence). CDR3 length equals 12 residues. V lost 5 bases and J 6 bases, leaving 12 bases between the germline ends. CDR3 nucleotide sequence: TGTGCCAGCAGGGTGGGTGAGGGCGAGCAGTACTTC. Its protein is CASRVGEGEQYF.

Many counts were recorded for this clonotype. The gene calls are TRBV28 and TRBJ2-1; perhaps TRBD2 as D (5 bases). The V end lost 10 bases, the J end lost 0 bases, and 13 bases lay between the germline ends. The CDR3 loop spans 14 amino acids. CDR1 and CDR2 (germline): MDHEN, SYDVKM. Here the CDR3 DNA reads TGTGCCACTTGTAAGCGGAGCTCCTACAATGAGCAGTTCTTC. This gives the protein CATCKRSSYNEQFF.

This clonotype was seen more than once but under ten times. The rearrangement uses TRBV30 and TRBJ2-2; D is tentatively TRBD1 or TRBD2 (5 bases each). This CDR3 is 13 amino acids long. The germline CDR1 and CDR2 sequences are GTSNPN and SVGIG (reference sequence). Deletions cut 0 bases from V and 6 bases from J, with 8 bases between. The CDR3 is CAWSVRDPGELFF. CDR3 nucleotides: TGTGCCTGGAGTGTACGGGACCCCGGGGAGCTGTTTTTT.

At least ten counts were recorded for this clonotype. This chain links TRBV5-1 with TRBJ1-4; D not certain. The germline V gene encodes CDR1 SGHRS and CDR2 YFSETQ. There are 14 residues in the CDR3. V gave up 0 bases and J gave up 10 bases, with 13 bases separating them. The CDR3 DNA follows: TGCGCCAGCAGCTTGGACCTTTCCCCAGGAAAACTGTTTTTT. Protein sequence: CASSLDLSPGKLFF. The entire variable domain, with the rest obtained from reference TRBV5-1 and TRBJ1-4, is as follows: KAGVTQTPRYLIKTRGQQVTLSCSPISGHRSVSWYQQTPGQGLQFLFEYFSETQRNKGNFPGRFSGRQFSNSRSEMNVSTLELGDSALYLCASSLDLSPGKLFFGSGTQLSVL.

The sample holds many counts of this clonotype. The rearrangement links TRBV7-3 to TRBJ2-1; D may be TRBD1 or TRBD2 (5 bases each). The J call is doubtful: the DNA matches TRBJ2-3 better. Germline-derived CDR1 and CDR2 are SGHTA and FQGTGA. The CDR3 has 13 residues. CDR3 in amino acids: CASSLRGEDTQYF. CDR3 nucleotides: TGTGCCAGCAGCTTAAGAGGGGAAGATACGCAGTATTTT.

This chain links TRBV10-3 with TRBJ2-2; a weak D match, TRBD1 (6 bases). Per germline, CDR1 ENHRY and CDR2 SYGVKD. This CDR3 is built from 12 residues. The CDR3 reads CALTEGAGELFF. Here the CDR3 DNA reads TGTGCTCTCACCGAGGGGGCCGGGGAGCTGTTTTTT.

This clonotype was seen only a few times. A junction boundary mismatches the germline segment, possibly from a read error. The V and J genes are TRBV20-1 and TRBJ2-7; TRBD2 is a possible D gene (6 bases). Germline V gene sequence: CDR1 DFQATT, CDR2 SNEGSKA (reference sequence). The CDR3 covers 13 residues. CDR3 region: CSAPRDLPYEQCF. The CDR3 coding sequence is TGCAGTGCCCCCCGGGACTTACCGTACGAGCAGTGCTTC.

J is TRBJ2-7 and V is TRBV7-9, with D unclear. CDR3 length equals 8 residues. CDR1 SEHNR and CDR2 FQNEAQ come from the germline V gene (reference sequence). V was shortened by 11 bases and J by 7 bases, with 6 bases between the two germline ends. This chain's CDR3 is CAVGEQYF. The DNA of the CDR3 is TGTGCCGTTGGGGAGCAGTACTTC.

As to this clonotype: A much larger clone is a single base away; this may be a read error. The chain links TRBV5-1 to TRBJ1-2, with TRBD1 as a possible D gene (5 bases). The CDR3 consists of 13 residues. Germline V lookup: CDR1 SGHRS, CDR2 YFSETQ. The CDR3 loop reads CASSPDSGYAYTF. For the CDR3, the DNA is TGCGCCAGCAGCCCCGACAGTGGGTATGCCTACACCTTC. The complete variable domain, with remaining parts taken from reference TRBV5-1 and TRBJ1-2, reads KAGVTQTPRYLIKTRGQQVTLSCSPISGHRSVSWYQQTPGQGLQFLFEYFSETQRNKGNFPGRFSGRQFSNSRSEMNVSTLELGDSALYLCASSPDSGYAYTFGSGTRLTVV.

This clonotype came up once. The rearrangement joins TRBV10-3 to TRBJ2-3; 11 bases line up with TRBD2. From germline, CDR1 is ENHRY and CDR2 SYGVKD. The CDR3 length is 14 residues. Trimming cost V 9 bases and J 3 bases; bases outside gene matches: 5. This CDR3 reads CAIHSGRATDTQYF. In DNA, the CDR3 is TGTGCCATTCATAGCGGGAGGGCTACAGATACGCAGTATTTT.

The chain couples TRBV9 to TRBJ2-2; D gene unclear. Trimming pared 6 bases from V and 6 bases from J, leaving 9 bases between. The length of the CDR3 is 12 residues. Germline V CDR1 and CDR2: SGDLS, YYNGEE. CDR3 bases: TGTGCCAGCAATACCCCCCCCGGGGAGCTGTTTTTT. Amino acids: CASNTPPGELFF.

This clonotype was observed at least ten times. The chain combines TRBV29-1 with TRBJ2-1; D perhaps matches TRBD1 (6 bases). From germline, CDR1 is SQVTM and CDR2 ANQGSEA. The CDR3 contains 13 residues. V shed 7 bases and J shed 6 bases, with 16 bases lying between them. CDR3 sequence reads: CSAMGTGFNEQFF. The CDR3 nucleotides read TGCAGCGCAATGGGAACAGGGTTCAATGAGCAGTTCTTC.